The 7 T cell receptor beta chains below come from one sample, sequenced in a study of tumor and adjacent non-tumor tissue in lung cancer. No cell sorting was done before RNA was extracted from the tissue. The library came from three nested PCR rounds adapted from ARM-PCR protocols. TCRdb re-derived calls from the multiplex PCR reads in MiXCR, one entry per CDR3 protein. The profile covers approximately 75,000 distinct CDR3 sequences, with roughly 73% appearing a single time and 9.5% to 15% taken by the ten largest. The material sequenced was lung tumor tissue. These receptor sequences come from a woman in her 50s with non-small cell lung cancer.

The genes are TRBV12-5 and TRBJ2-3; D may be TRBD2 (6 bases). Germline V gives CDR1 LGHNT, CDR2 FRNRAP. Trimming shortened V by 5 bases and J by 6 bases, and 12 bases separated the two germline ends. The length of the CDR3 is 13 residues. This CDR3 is CASGDGSMDTQYF. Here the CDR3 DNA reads TGTGCTAGTGGTGACGGGAGTATGGATACGCAGTATTTT.

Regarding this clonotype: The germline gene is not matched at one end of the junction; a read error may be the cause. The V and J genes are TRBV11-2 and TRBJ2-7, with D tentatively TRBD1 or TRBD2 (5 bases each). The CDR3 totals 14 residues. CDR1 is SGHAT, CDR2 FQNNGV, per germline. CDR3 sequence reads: CDSSLVAGTYEQYF. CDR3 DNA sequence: TGTGACAGCAGCTTAGTAGCTGGGACGTACGAGCAGTACTTC.

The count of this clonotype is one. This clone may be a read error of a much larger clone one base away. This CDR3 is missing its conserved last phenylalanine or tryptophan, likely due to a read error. The chain's CDR3 is CASSPLGLYEQYL. In nucleotides, the CDR3 is TGTGCCAGCAGCCCCCTGGGGTTGTACGAGCAGTACTTA. The chain has TRBV5-8 and TRBJ2-7, with D unresolved. V lost 4 bases, J lost 4 bases, and 12 bases lay in between. This CDR3 is 13 amino acids long. Germline assignment: CDR1 SGHTS and CDR2 YDEGEE.

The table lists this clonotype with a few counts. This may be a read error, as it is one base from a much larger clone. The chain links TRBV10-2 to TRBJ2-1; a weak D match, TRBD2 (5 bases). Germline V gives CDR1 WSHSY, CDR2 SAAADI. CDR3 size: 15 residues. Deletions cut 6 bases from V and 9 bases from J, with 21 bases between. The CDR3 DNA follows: TGCGCCAGCAGGGACCTACTAGAGCAGCACAGTGAGCAGTTCTTC. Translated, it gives CASRDLLEQHSEQFF.

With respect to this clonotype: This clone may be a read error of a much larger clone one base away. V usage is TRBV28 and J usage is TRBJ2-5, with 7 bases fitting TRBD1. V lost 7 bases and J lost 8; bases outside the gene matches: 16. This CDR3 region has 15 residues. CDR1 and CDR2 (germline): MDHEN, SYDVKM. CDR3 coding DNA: TGTGCCAGCATTAGACAGGGTGGGCCGTTGGATACCCAGTACTTC. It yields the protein CASIRQGGPLDTQYF.

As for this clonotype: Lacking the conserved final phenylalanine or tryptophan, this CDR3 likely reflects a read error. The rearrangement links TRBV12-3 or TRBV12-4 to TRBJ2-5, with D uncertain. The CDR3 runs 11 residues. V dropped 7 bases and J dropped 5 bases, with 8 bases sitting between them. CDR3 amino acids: CASNSYETQYL. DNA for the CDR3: TGTGCCAGCAATTCTTACGAGACCCAGTACCTC.

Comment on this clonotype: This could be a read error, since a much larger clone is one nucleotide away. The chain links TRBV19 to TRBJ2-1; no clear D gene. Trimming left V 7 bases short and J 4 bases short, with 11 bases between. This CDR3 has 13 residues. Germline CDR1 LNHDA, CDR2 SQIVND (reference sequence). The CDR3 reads CASNLQEYNEQFF. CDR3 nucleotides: TGTGCCAGTAATCTCCAGGAGTACAATGAGCAGTTCTTC.